These 2 T cell receptor beta chains were sequenced from one sample in a study of T cells expressing NK-cell markers (dated by TCRdb to about 2020). Receptor amplification or capture employed 5' RACE. The instrument was an Illumina HiSeq 2000. One entry per CDR3 protein sequence results from the TCRdb reprocessing of the reads, with DNA left out. The sample's clone listing holds about 260,000 distinct CDR3 sequences. The leading ten clones occupy about 0.4% of the sample. Sequenced sample: blood T cells: a sorted CD56 or NKG2C T cell subset, CD4+ or CD8+ T cells, or bulk PBMC T cells (not recorded which). The receptors originated from a young man in good health. Donor details come from another sample of the same person, matched by shared clones.

The V call is TRBV12-3 or TRBV12-4, the J call TRBJ2-1; as DNA is missing, the TRBD1 call by TCRdb cannot be tested. The CDR3 runs 17 residues. This chain's CDR3 is CASSLVSGVLSYNEQFF.

The rearrangement joins TRBV6-5 to TRBJ2-7; checking the TCRdb D call of TRBD2 is not possible without DNA. Germline V gene sequence: CDR1 MNHEY, CDR2 SVGAGI. The CDR3 totals 16 residues. The CDR3 here is CASSYGGTRGSYEQYF.